The entry that follows covers one T cell receptor (beta chain) sequence. Its cognate antigen is unknown. V was cut by 2 bases and J by 0 bases, with 5 bases left in between. Germline lookup yields CDR1 SGHRS and CDR2 YFSETQ. The CDR3 runs 13 residues. This entry is derived from a study of pediatric ulcerative colitis. Across the whole study: Ulcerative colitis patients had pancolitis or left-sided colitis, with confirming histology.

One to two pinch biopsies were taken from the rectum during colonoscopy. Study observations and caveats: In rectum, acute severe colitis had expanded clones and less diversity. Repertoires came from total lymphocyte DNA, not specific subsets.

Sequencing used immunoSEQ multiplex PCR; TCRdb keeps in-frame clones, though not all of them. Of around 36,000 clones detected, around 80% appear once; the ten largest clones hold over 0.95%. This sequence originates from a boy aged 5-17 years with mild ulcerative colitis. The rearrangement joins TRBV5-1 to TRBJ1-1; D remains unclear. The sample comprised gut tissue. CDR3 amino acids: CASSFDVNTEAFF. The CDR3 region has the DNA TGCGCCAGCAGCTTCGATGTGAACACTGAAGCTTTCTTT. The whole variable domain, remainder taken from reference TRBV5-1 and TRBJ1-1, is KAGVTQTPRYLIKTRGQQVTLSCSPISGHRSVSWYQQTPGQGLQFLFEYFSETQRNKGNFPGRFSGRQFSNSRSEMNVSTLELGDSALYLCASSFDVNTEAFFGQGTRLTVV.